This T cell receptor beta chain was profiled in a study of shared T cell receptors in the human thymus. This clone was recorded a few times. The CDR3 totals 15 residues. Per the germline V gene, CDR1 is MGHDK and CDR2 is SYGVNS. Trimming cost V 7 bases and J 2 bases; bases outside gene matches: 3. Sequencing used immunoSEQ multiplex PCR; TCRdb keeps in-frame clones, though not all of them. This table has under 700,000 clones, 75% to 80% appearing once. This sample also appeared in a second study, on human thymus T cells.

The receptor comes from a boy in the first two years of life with a congenital heart defect. V usage is TRBV25-1 and J usage is TRBJ2-1; 12 bases match TRBD2. Sequenced: thymocytes. The CDR3 spells CASTPSGRAYNEQFF. The CDR3 DNA reads as TGTGCCAGCACCCCTAGCGGGAGGGCCTACAATGAGCAGTTCTTC.